This T cell receptor (beta chain) was captured by sequencing in a study of T cell responses to AZD1222 COVID-19 vaccine. The ends lost 5 bases at V and 3 bases at J; junction bases unmatched: 4. Germline V gene data show CDR1 as SGHKS and CDR2 as YYEKEE (reference sequence). The CDR3 contains 15 residues. The data were produced by immunoSEQ multiplex PCR, yet TCRdb's version contains in-frame clones alone and is incomplete. The data show about 150,000 clones, about 91% seen once. The clonotype was recovered from an adult in good health. The rearrangement joins TRBV5-5 to TRBJ2-3; 12 bases align to TRBD2. The sequences come from peripheral blood, collected on day 0 of AZD1222 vaccination. The CDR3 DNA reads TGTGCCAGCAGTTTCGGACTAGCGGGGACAGATACGCAGTATTTT. This encodes CASSFGLAGTDTQYF.